The present TCR beta chain was sequenced within a study of cytomegalovirus exposure and HLA in healthy donors. In regard to this clone: Antigen: not known.

V was pared by 0 bases and J by 1 base, with 10 bases between. Germline loops: CDR1 KGHSH, CDR2 LQKENI. The CDR3 has 15 residues. PCR amplification relied on 60 Vbeta primers (plus 13 Jbeta primers). Sequenced by immunoSEQ multiplex PCR; TCRdb stores in-frame clones only, minus some. The sample yields 200,000 or so clones, roughly 84% seen once. Study-level points and caveats: The majority of CMV-associated TCR beta chains were reported as apparently HLA-restricted in a later analysis.

The gene calls are TRBV18 and TRBJ2-7; D not certain. The TCR comes from a boy aged 5-17 years in good health and CMV-seronegative. The specimen was PBMCs. CDR3: CASSPPRRQSYEQYF. In DNA, the CDR3 is TGTGCCAGCTCACCACCGAGGCGGCAGTCCTACGAGCAGTACTTC.